This TCR beta chain was captured by sequencing in a study of blood T cell repertoires in COVID-19. Using immunoSEQ multiplex PCR, the repertoire was profiled, and TCRdb retains in-frame clones only, with some absent. The top ten clones hold around 1.2% of a sample with tens of thousands of clones, approximately 90% of them seen once. This CDR3 contains 15 residues. Germline V gene lookup returns CDR1 MNHNS and CDR2 SASEGT. Trimming left V 1 base short and J 10 bases short, with 14 bases between. This sequence was found in a woman in her sixties with acute or convalescent COVID-19. The sequencing sample was made of peripheral blood. V is TRBV6-1 and J is TRBJ1-6, with a weak D call TRBD1 (6 bases). CDR3: CASSEGRGAYSPLHF. CDR3 DNA sequence: TGTGCCAGCAGTGAAGGCAGGGGCGCTTACTCACCCCTCCACTTT.